Detailed here is one T cell receptor beta chain. This clonotype came up many times. Its antigen remains undetermined. Base-call qualities are not available, and no considerably larger clone is one nucleotide away. TCR beta CDR3 regions were amplified from RNA transcripts. A first-round RT-PCR of the TCR CDR3 used the HTBI primer set with the Qiagen OneStep RT-PCR kit. Libraries were constructed in a second round of multiplex PCR, after which size selection and purification were carried out. Libraries were sequenced paired-end with 100 bp reads on an Illumina HiSeq2000. Turning to the authors' computational methods: Raw data were processed with SOAPnuke, discarding reads with adapters, uncalled bases, mean Phred below 15, or no exact constant-primer or identifier match. High-quality paired reads were merged using COPE v1.2.5, and each unique nucleotide sequence was defined as a clonotype. Clonotypes were aligned to IMGT TRBV, TRBD and TRBJ reference segments using MiTCR v1.1. The analysis included only V-J combinations with a frequency above 0.0001, which together covered approximately 99% of the repertoires. A TCS score was defined as the ratio between F50 (clonal expansion) and ExV (chaos), using BLOSUM62-based TCRdist between CDR3 peptides within each V-J. Welch's t-statistics and random forest reduced fewer than 550 V-J features to 13, which were used in a naive Bayes classifier (R e1071). Clones were called with MiXCR by TCRdb after fastp trimmed the public reads at Q25, and only in-frame beta chains were retained. Rows are unified per CDR3 protein, each entry keeping the most common DNA and genes. These V and J calls originate from TCRdb's pipeline instead of the authors' own analysis. The sample contains about 350,000 distinct CDR3 sequences, roughly 20% of them found a single time. The top ten clones comprise 15% to 19% of the sample.

Trimmed from V: 1 base; trimmed from J: 7 bases; junction bases lacking a gene match: 0. Looking up the germline V gene yields CDR1 SQVTM and CDR2 ANQGSEA. The CDR3 starts with the cysteine, ends with the phenylalanine, and has 13 residues. The DNA shown is the 39-base CDR3, in frame from base 1. In the ophthalmopathy patients, disease was moderately to severely active, with a Clinical Activity Score of 3 or more, a NOSPECS grade of 4 or more, and a duration of less than 3 months. Exclusion was applied to patients with uncontrolled infections, other autoimmune diseases, pregnancy or lactation. Diagnoses were established on the basis of clinical symptoms, serum thyroxine and TRAb, thyroid ultrasound, and orbital computed tomography. PBMCs were separated from roughly 10 ml of fresh peripheral blood using Ficoll-Paque density gradient centrifugation. Trizol reagent was used to extract total RNA, and RNA quality was then checked on an Agilent 2100 Bioanalyzer.

This sample was taken from a study of T cells in Graves' hyperthyroidism and ophthalmopathy (dated by TCRdb to the late 2010s). Describing the broader study: Peripheral blood samples were taken at the time of initial diagnosis, prior to any treatment. The roughly 90 discovery patients were divided at random into training and test sets in a 7:3 ratio. TCR V-J signatures able to tell the groups apart were searched for in a discovery cohort of about a hundred patients, of whom around 42 had Graves' ophthalmopathy and roughly 58 had stable Graves' hyperthyroidism. In addition, the study compared T-cell repertoires in thyroid tissue and in blood from roughly six Graves' hyperthyroidism patients. Whether ophthalmopathy could be predicted prospectively was tested in an independent validation cohort made up of roughly 19 hyperthyroidism patients plus 17 patients who later progressed to ophthalmopathy. TCR Vbeta CDR3 sequencing of 130 to 150 peripheral blood samples (43 ophthalmopathy, approximately 80 hyperthyroidism and around 17 progressor patients) is reported in the paper. Once sampling was done, hyperthyroidism patients were given methimazole at a starting dose of 30 mg daily, whereas ophthalmopathy patients were given high-dose intravenous methylprednisolone. The investigation overall reported the following: Blood samples also contained most of the expanded thyroid clonotypes (frequency above 0.001), which suggests that blood repertoires may reflect thyroid immune responses. A model built on a 13 V-J signature distinguished ophthalmopathy from stable hyperthyroidism, reaching 87.88% sensitivity and 81.08% specificity in cross-validation and 80%/75% in testing. No statistical method was used to set the sample size in advance, and investigators knew the group allocation. During validation, the model predicted progression to ophthalmopathy a median of approximately six months ahead of onset, with almost 71% sensitivity and more than 72% specificity.

The receptor chain draws on TRBV29-1 and TRBJ2-7, with 14 bases aligning to TRBD2. This TCR was recovered from a woman between 35 and 50 years old with Graves' ophthalmopathy. The sample consisted of blood. The DNA sequence is as follows: TGCAGCGTTGAAGGACTAGCGGGAGGGGAGCAGTACTTC. Translated, this is CSVEGLAGGEQYF.